Below, 5 T cell receptor beta chains from the same sample are listed, as sequenced in a study of shared clonotypes between healthy human individuals. TCRdb keeps only in-frame clones here, not all; method: immunoSEQ multiplex PCR. The profile shows fewer than 3 million clones, just under 95% of them singletons. The sample consisted of naive CD4+ T cells from PBMCs. Subset defined: CD45RA+ positively selected. The receptors come from a man aged 18 to 29 in good health. Some clones in this sample may be carry-over from other donors' samples.

The rearrangement links TRBV28 to TRBJ2-7; 7 positions match TRBD1. The trim removed 6 bases at V and 3 bases at J, leaving 14 bases unmatched. Per the germline V gene, CDR1 is MDHEN and CDR2 is SYDVKM. The length of the CDR3 is 16 residues. The CDR3 nucleotides read TGTGCCAGCAGCTCAACCCTCACCGCAGGGGGCTACGAGCAGTACTTC. Translation: CASSSTLTAGGYEQYF. Together with reference TRBV28 and TRBJ2-7, the CDR3 gives the full variable domain: DVKVTQSSRYLVKRTGEKVFLECVQDMDHENMFWYRQDPGLGLRLIYFSYDVKMKEKGDIPEGYSVSREKKERFSLILESASTNQTSMYLCASSSTLTAGGYEQYFGPGTRLTVT.

This clone has only a few counts. This rearrangement joins TRBV19 to TRBJ1-2; the D gene is possibly TRBD1 (6 bases). Trimming removed 4 bases at V and 13 bases at J, with 16 bases between. CDR3 length: 12 amino acids. Germline values: CDR1 LNHDA, CDR2 SQIVND (reference sequence). The CDR3, as DNA: TGTGCCAGTAGTAAGTTCGGGGGCAGAAGCACCTTC. Translating gives CASSKFGGRSTF.

The chain recombines TRBV6-5 with TRBJ2-1; a weak D match, TRBD1 (6 bases). V lost 0 bases and J lost 8, with 14 bases in between. CDR3 size: 15 residues. CDR1 MNHEY and CDR2 SVGAGI come from the germline V gene. CDR3 in amino acids: CASSYSLDKGDEQFF. The CDR3 coding sequence is TGTGCCAGCAGTTACTCCCTTGACAAGGGGGATGAGCAGTTCTTC.

This sequence joins TRBV6-5 and TRBJ2-2; TRBD2 matches at 8 bases. The CDR3 has 13 amino acids. Looked up from germline, CDR1 is MNHEY and CDR2 is SVGAGI. Losses at the gene ends were 6 bases for V and 6 bases for J; bases not matched to a gene: 3. The CDR3 DNA reads as TGTGCCAGCAGGGGAGCGGGAGCCGGGGAGCTGTTTTTT. Its protein product is CASRGAGAGELFF.

The V call is TRBV28, the J call TRBJ2-1; 9 nucleotides agree with TRBD1. Looked up from germline, CDR1 is MDHEN and CDR2 is SYDVKM. There are 16 residues in the CDR3. V lost 6 bases and J lost 3; bases outside the gene matches: 9. The CDR3 nucleotides read TGTGCCAGCAGGCCAGCCGGGACAGGGTACTACAATGAGCAGTTCTTC. Its translation is CASRPAGTGYYNEQFF.